One sample yielded the 7 T cell receptor beta chains listed below, sequenced in a study of T cell responses to AZD1222 COVID-19 vaccine. The data were produced by immunoSEQ multiplex PCR, yet TCRdb's version contains in-frame clones alone and is incomplete. The sample consists of under 120,000 clones, about 90% of them appearing once. This specimen was peripheral blood, taken 28 days after the second AZD1222 dose. These receptors were taken from an adult who received the AZD1222 COVID-19 vaccine.

The CDR3 DNA sequence: TGTGCCAGTAGTGATCGACTAGCGGGAGGGCCGGATACGCAGTATTTT. Translating gives CASSDRLAGGPDTQYF. The chain is built from TRBV19 and TRBJ2-3, with TRBD2 identical over 14 bases. The length of the CDR3 is 16 residues. The V gene end was trimmed by 5 bases and the J gene end by 6 bases; junction bases not matched to a gene: 7. The germline CDR1 and CDR2 sequences are LNHDA and SQIVND (reference sequence).

The gene calls are TRBV18 and TRBJ1-1, with D perhaps TRBD1 (6 bases). V lost 4 bases to trimming and J lost 4 bases, with 13 bases between them. The germline V gene encodes CDR1 KGHSH and CDR2 LQKENI. CDR3 length equals 14 residues. The CDR3 spells CASSLGGGPTEAFF. The CDR3 DNA reads as TGTGCCAGCTCACTAGGCGGGGGGCCCACTGAAGCTTTCTTT.

The chain uses TRBV9 and TRBJ2-7, with 8 nucleotides matching TRBD2. The V gene end was trimmed by 3 bases and the J gene end by 2 bases; junction bases not matched to a gene: 10. Looked up from germline, CDR1 is SGDLS and CDR2 is YYNGEE. The CDR3 loop spans 16 amino acids. The CDR3 loop is CASSESAGAGAYEQYF. CDR3 nucleotides: TGTGCCAGCAGCGAGAGCGCGGGAGCGGGGGCCTACGAGCAGTACTTC. The variable domain in full, completed from reference TRBV9 and TRBJ2-7, reads DSGVTQTPKHLITATGQRVTLRCSPRSGDLSVYWYQQSLDQGLQFLIQYYNGEERAKGNILERFSAQQFPDLHSELNLSSLELGDSALYFCASSESAGAGAYEQYFGPGTRLTVT.

The chain combines TRBV3-1 (or the pseudogene TRBV3-2) with TRBJ1-2, with TRBD1 identical over 11 bases. The germline V gene has CDR1 LGHDT and CDR2 YNNKEL (reference sequence). The CDR3 has 15 residues. Trimming took 6 bases from V and 5 from J; bases not matched to a gene: 8. CDR3 sequence reads: CASSVGQGAGYGYTF. DNA for the CDR3: TGTGCCAGCAGTGTCGGACAGGGGGCCGGGTATGGCTACACCTTC.

This rearrangement joins TRBV11-2 to TRBJ1-1, with a weak D call TRBD1 (6 bases). There are 16 residues in the CDR3. Between the trimmed V and J ends, which lost 5 bases and 2 bases, there was a span of 18 bases. Germline CDR1 and CDR2: SGHAT and FQNNGV. In DNA form, the CDR3 reads TGTGCCAGCAGCCTAGGGGGGTCCAGGAGAAACACTGAAGCTTTCTTT. Amino acid sequence: CASSLGGSRRNTEAFF.

V and J are TRBV6-5 and TRBJ1-2; TRBD1 agrees at 10 bases. V was pared by 5 bases and J by 7 bases, with 4 bases of the junction left unmatched. The germline CDR1 and CDR2 sequences are MNHEY and SVGAGI. This CDR3 contains 13 residues. CDR3 loop: CASSRQGAGGYTF. The CDR3 DNA sequence: TGTGCCAGCAGTCGACAGGGGGCAGGTGGCTACACCTTC.

J is TRBJ1-1 and V is TRBV9, with TRBD1 matching over 9 bases. CDR3 size: 13 residues. V shed 3 bases and J 11 bases; nucleotides not matched to a gene: 8. Germline assignment: CDR1 SGDLS and CDR2 YYNGEE. CDR3 DNA sequence: TGTGCCAGCAGCGCCGGGACAGGGATGAGGGCTTTCTTT. Its protein product is CASSAGTGMRAFF.